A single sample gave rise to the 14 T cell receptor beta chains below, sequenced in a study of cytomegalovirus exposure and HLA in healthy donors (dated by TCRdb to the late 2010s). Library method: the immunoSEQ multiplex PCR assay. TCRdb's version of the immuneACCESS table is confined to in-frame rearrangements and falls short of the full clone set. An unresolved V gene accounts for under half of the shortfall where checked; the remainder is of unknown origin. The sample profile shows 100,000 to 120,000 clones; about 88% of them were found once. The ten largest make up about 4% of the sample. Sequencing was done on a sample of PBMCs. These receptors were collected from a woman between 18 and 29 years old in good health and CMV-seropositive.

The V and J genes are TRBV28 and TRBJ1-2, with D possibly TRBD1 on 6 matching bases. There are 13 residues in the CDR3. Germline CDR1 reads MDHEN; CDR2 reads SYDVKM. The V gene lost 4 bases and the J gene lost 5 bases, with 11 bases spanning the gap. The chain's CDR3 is CASSWGLLYGYTF. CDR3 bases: TGTGCCAGCAGTTGGGGGCTGCTGTATGGCTACACCTTC.

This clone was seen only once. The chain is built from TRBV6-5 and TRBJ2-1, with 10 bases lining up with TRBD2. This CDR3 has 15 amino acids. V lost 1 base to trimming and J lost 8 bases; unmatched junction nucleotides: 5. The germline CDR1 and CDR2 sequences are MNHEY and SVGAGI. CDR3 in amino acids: CASSYWLAGEDEQFF. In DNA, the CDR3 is TGTGCCAGCAGTTACTGGCTAGCGGGAGAGGATGAGCAGTTCTTC.

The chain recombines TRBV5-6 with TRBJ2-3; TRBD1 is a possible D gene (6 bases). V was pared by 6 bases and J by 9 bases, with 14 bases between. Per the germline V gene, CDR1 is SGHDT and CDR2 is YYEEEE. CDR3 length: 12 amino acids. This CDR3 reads CASTRDRWTQYF. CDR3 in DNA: TGTGCCAGCACGCGAGACAGGTGGACGCAGTATTTT.

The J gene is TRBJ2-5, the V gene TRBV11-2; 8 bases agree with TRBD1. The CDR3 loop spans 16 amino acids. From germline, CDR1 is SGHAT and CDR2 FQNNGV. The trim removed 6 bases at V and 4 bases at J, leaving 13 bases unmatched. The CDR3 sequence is CASRSALAGGRETQYF. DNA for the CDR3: TGTGCCAGCAGATCCGCGCTGGCAGGGGGCAGAGAGACCCAGTACTTC.

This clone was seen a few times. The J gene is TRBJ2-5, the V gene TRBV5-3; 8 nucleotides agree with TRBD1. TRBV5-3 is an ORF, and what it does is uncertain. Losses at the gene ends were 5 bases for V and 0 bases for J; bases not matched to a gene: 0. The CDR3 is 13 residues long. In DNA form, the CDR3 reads TGTGCCAGAAGGGACAGGGACCAAGAGACCCAGTACTTC. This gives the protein CARRDRDQETQYF.

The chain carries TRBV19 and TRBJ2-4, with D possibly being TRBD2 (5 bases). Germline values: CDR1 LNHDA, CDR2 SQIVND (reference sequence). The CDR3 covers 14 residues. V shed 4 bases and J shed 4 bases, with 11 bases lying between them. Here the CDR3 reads CASSNGRGKNIQYF. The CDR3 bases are TGTGCCAGTAGTAACGGTCGAGGGAAAAACATTCAGTACTTC.

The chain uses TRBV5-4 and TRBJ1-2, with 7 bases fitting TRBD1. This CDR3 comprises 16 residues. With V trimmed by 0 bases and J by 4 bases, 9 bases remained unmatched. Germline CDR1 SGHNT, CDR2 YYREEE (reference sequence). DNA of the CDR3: TGTGCCAGCAGCTTGGCCGCAGGGGGATGGAGCTATGGCTACACCTTC. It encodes CASSLAAGGWSYGYTF.

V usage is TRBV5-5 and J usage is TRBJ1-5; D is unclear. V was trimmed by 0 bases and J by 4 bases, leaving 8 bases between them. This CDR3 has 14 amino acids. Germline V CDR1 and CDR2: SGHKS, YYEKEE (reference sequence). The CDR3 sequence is CASSLAPGNQPQHF. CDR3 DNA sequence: TGTGCCAGCAGCTTGGCGCCCGGTAATCAGCCCCAGCATTTT. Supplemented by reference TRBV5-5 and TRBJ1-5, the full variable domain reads DAGVTQSPTHLIKTRGQQVTLRCSPISGHKSVSWYQQVLGQGPQFIFQYYEKEERGRGNFPDRFSARQFPNYSSELNVNALLLGDSALYLCASSLAPGNQPQHFGDGTRLSIL.

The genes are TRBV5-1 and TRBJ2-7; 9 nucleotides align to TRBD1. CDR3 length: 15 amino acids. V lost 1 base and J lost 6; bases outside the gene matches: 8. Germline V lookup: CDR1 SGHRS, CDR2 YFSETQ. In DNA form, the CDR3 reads TGCGCCAGCAGCTTGCATACAGGGGGCACCTCCGAGCAGTACTTC. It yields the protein CASSLHTGGTSEQYF. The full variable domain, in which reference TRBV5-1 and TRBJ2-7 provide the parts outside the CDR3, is KAGVTQTPRYLIKTRGQQVTLSCSPISGHRSVSWYQQTPGQGLQFLFEYFSETQRNKGNFPGRFSGRQFSNSRSEMNVSTLELGDSALYLCASSLHTGGTSEQYFGPGTRLTVT.

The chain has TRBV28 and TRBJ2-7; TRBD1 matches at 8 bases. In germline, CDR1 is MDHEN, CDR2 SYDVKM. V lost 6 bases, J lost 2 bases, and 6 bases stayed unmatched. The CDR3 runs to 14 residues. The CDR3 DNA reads TGTGCCAGCAGGCTGACAGGGGCGACCTACGAGCAGTACTTC. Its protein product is CASRLTGATYEQYF.

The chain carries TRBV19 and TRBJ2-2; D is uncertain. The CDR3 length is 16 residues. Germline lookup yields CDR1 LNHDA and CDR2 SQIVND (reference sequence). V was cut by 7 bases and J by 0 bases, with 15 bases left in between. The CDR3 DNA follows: TGTGCCAGTACCCCGTATTGGCGGACGAACACCGGGGAGCTGTTTTTT. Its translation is CASTPYWRTNTGELFF.

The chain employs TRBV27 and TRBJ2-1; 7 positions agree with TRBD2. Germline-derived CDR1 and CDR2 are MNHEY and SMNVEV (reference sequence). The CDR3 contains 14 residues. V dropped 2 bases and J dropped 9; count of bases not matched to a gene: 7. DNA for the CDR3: TGTGCCAGCAGTTTAGCGGGGGATTTTTCTGAGCAGTTCTTC. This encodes CASSLAGDFSEQFF.

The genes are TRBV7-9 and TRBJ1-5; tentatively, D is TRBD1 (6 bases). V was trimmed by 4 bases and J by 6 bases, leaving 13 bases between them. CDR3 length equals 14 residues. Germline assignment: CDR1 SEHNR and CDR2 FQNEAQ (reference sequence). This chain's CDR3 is CASSSRGQGQPQHF. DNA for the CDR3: TGTGCCAGCAGCTCCAGGGGTCAAGGTCAGCCCCAGCATTTT. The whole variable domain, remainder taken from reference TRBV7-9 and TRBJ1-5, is DTGVSQNPRHKITKRGQNVTFRCDPISEHNRLYWYRQTLGQGPEFLTYFQNEAQLEKSRLLSDRFSAERPKGSFSTLEIQRTEQGDSAMYLCASSSRGQGQPQHFGDGTRLSIL.

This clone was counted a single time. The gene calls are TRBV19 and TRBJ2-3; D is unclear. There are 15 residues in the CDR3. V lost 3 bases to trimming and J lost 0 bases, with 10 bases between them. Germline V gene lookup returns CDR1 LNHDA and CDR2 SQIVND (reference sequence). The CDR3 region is CASSIGTASTDTQYF. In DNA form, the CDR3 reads TGTGCCAGTAGTATTGGAACAGCTAGCACAGATACGCAGTATTTT.